Given below is one T cell receptor (beta chain) in context. The CDR3 extends over 14 amino acids. Germline V gives CDR1 MNHEY, CDR2 SVGAGI. The V and J ends lost 7 bases and 0 bases, in that order; junction bases with no gene match: 4. This specimen comes from a study of T cell clones after liver transplantation. On the study more broadly: Three of the eight recipients were HCV-positive; the rest had non-autoimmune, non-viral transplant indications.

Data came from immunoSEQ multiplex PCR; TCRdb stores just in-frame clones and leaves some out. The sample has roughly 120,000 clones; just over 90% are singletons. The chain employs TRBV6-5 and TRBJ2-3, with 7 positions matching TRBD1. Sequences were derived from CD4+ T cells from blood, sampled 12 months after liver transplant. The clonotype comes from a human patient who received a liver transplant. T cells may partly derive from the graft donor. The CDR3 loop reads CASNRDRSTDTQYF. The DNA of the CDR3 is TGTGCCAGCAACCGGGACAGAAGCACAGATACGCAGTATTTT.